The entry below gives a single T cell receptor (beta chain) sequence along with its context. No antigen is known for it. One base away there is no much larger clone; base qualities are not given. The immunoSEQ Assay, a bias-controlled multiplex PCR, was used to amplify TCRbeta CDR3 regions from genomic DNA. In the original analysis: Nucleated cell counts per sample were estimated from amplification of reference gene primers within the assay. To quantify the absolute abundance of each unique TCRbeta CDR3 rearrangement, sequence reads were collapsed and filtered. Productive Simpson clonality was computed per sample as the square root of Simpson's diversity index over productive rearrangements. Entries here come from immuneACCESS through TCRdb and include only in-frame sequences with V and J called. Some clones fail to appear in such tables; in the studies checked, an unresolved V gene covers under half of the shortfall, and the cause of the remainder is unknown. Clone size and the V and J calls come from that table; the DNA yielded D and trimming. A total of approximately 350,000 clones appear in this sample, about 86% of them only once. The ten largest make up 2.5% to 3.5% of the sample.

The data were obtained in a study of blood T cell repertoires in COVID-19 (dated by TCRdb to 2020 to 2022). About the investigation overall: Samples from collaborators originated in the United States, Italy and Spain and spanned both the acute and convalescent phases of COVID-19. The prospective study material was composed of cDNA or gDNA derived from T cells, B-cell-depleted T cells, or PBMCs. Deeply sampled blood TCRbeta repertoires from subjects exposed to, actively infected with, or recovered from COVID-19 were included in the dataset. The repertoires were released in a freely available public database intended as a resource for research on the immune response to SARS-CoV-2. Samples came from the ongoing ImmuneRACE study (first 160 participants) plus 1,254 subjects from 6 global collaborators. The sample metadata nearly always contained a de-identified subject ID, COVID-19 status, age in years and sex. HLA class I and class II types, where available, came from metadata supplied by the sample provider rather than from assay-based typing.

Each collaborating institution followed its own protocols to collect whole blood in K2EDTA tubes. Collaborator samples were shipped for TCRbeta analysis as frozen whole blood, isolated PBMCs, or DNA extracted from either sample type. CDR1 and CDR2, per the germline V gene (reference sequence), are LNHNV and YYDKDF. V is pared back by 3 bases and J by 5 bases, with 8 bases lying between the germline termini. Inclusive of the bounding cysteine and phenylalanine, the CDR3 is 12 residues long. The CDR3 DNA has 36 bases and is translated from base 1. Study-wide findings and limitations: The quantity of clinical and demographic metadata differed by source and by participant and was supplied without curation.

Material: peripheral blood. The receptor chain draws on TRBV15 and TRBJ2-7; the D gene identity is not certain. The receptor comes from a man under 40 with active or convalescent COVID-19. The encoded CDR3 is CATSSGSDEQYF. The DNA sequence follows: TGTGCCACCAGCAGTGGCAGCGACGAGCAGTACTTC.